This is a list of T cell receptor beta chains from one sample in a study of glioma-infiltrating T cells. TCRdb redid the calling of the multiplex PCR reads with MiXCR, one entry per CDR3 protein. The sample consists of 160,000 or so distinct CDR3 sequences, around 40% of them appearing once. Sequencing was carried out using glioma tissue, nonneoplastic brain tissue, or PBMCs (not recorded which). These receptors came from a human donor with low-grade glioma or glioblastoma, undergoing nonglioma brain surgery, or in good health (not recorded which). The CDR3 runs from the conserved cysteine through the conserved F or W. Fields, in order: V gene, clone size, J gene, D gene, CDR3 protein, CDR3 DNA. A D gene is named only where the DNA matches it firmly. Some rows have no size entry. The others give once, few or many, or a class for an expanded clone.

>TRBV28|many|TRBJ1-1|TRBD1
CASSGTARNTEAFF
TGTGCCAGCTCGGGGACAGCTAGGAACACTGAAGCTTTCTTT
>TRBV7-9|many|TRBJ1-2|-
CASSSGTGTLYGYTF
TGTGCCAGCAGCTCCGGGACCGGGACACTTTATGGCTACACCTTC
>TRBV18|-|TRBJ2-3|-
CASSDTYTQYF
TGTGCCAGCTCAGACACATATACGCAGTATTTT
>TRBV3-1|few|TRBJ1-1|-
CASSLGHSKEAFF
TGTGCCAGCAGCCTTGGACATTCTAAGGAAGCTTTCTTT
>TRBV18|-|TRBJ2-3|-
CASSPSGGAGTDTQYF
TGTGCCAGCTCACCGTCGGGGGGCGCGGGCACAGATACGCAGTATTTT
>TRBV28|many|TRBJ2-5|-
CASSGRDGTRETQYF
TGTGCCAGCAGCGGACGGGACGGGACGCGAGAGACCCAGTACTTC
>TRBV20-1|many|TRBJ1-4|-
CSARDQEVWGF
TGCAGTGCTAGAGATCAGGAAGTTTGGGGGTTT
>TRBV19|once|TRBJ1-2|TRBD1
CASSLPGQGNYGYTF
TGTGCCAGTAGCCTCCCGGGACAGGGTAACTATGGCTACACCTTC
>TRBV7-2|-|TRBJ2-7|TRBD2
CASSPRLASSYEQYF
TGTGCCAGCAGCCCTAGACTAGCGAGCTCCTACGAGCAGTACTTC
>TRBV28|many|TRBJ2-2|-
CASSFGSYRVVTGELFF
TGTGCCAGCAGTTTCGGGTCTTACAGGGTGGTCACCGGGGAGCTGTTTTTT
>TRBV5-1|-|TRBJ2-2|-
CASREDYSGELFF
TGCGCCAGCAGGGAAGACTACTCCGGGGAGCTGTTTTTT
>TRBV4-1|-|TRBJ2-1|-
CASSQEMYSTEQFF
TGCGCCAGCAGCCAAGAGATGTATTCCACTGAGCAGTTCTTC
>TRBV6-1|many|TRBJ2-5|-
CASRNAETQYF
TGTGCCAGCAGAAACGCGGAGACCCAGTACTTC
>TRBV20-1|many|TRBJ2-5|TRBD1
CSATRWDRPETQYF
TGCAGTGCTACCCGGTGGGACAGGCCCGAGACCCAGTACTTC
>TRBV20-1|few|TRBJ2-7|TRBD2
CSADAGTSGSSYEQYF
TGCAGTGCTGACGCGGGGACTAGCGGGAGCTCCTACGAGCAGTACTTC
>TRBV28|-|TRBJ1-1|-
CASSLSVTQGSEAFF
TGTGCCAGCAGTTTATCTGTGACACAGGGCTCTGAAGCTTTCTTT
>TRBV20-1|many|TRBJ1-2|-
CSARKGPPLYGYTF
TGCAGTGCTAGAAAGGGCCCGCCGCTCTATGGCTACACCTTC
>TRBV27|many|TRBJ2-1|-
CASSLSAKGNEQFF
TGTGCCAGCAGTTTATCTGCTAAAGGAAATGAGCAGTTCTTC
>TRBV10-1|-|TRBJ2-1|-
CASTSGTHNEQFF
TGCGCCAGTACCAGCGGTACCCACAATGAGCAGTTCTTC
>TRBV20-1|many|TRBJ1-3|-
CSARAIIGTNTIYF
TGCAGTGCTAGAGCCATAATAGGGACAAACACCATATATTTT
>TRBV28|many|TRBJ2-3|TRBD2
CASSIAGASTDTQYF
TGTGCCAGCAGTATAGCGGGAGCTAGCACAGATACGCAGTATTTT
>TRBV5-6|few|TRBJ1-1|-
CASSLSGRVTEAFF
TGTGCCAGCAGCTTGTCAGGCAGGGTGACTGAAGCTTTCTTT
>TRBV2|few|TRBJ2-7|-
CASKDGGSTVYEQYF
TGTGCCAGCAAGGATGGAGGGAGCACGGTCTACGAGCAGTACTTC
>TRBV27|-|TRBJ1-6|-
CASSFLGNSPIHF
TGTGCCAGCAGTTTCCTTGGGAATTCACCCATCCACTTT
>TRBV24-1|-|TRBJ2-1|-
CATSDAERSSYYNEQFF
TGTGCCACCAGTGACGCCGAGCGGTCCTCATATTACAATGAGCAGTTCTTC
>TRBV19|-|TRBJ2-2|-
CARANTGELFF
TGTGCCAGGGCGAACACCGGGGAGCTGTTTTTT
>TRBV28|many|TRBJ2-7|-
CASSRPGLMTHEQYF
TGTGCCAGCAGCCGCCCGGGACTTATGACCCACGAGCAGTACTTC
>TRBV27|many|TRBJ2-3|-
CASRLWDSTDTQYF
TGTGCCAGCAGATTATGGGACAGCACAGATACGCAGTATTTT
>TRBV28|-|TRBJ2-7|-
CASSLGLDSYEQYF
TGTGCCAGCAGTTTAGGACTGGACTCCTACGAGCAGTACTTC
>TRBV7-2|-|TRBJ2-3|TRBD1
CASSLLVGTGITDTQYF
TGTGCCAGCAGCTTATTAGTAGGGACAGGGATAACAGATACGCAGTATTTT
>TRBV15|-|TRBJ2-3|TRBD2
CATRVGTSVSTDKQYF
TGTGCCACCAGAGTAGGGACTAGCGTAAGCACAGATAAGCAGTATTTT
>TRBV5-1|-|TRBJ2-5|-
CASGQRVGETQYF
TGCGCCAGCGGCCAGAGGGTCGGGGAGACCCAGTACTTC
>TRBV6-1|-|TRBJ2-3|-
CASSPGLLAYTEYF
TGTGCCAGCAGCCCCGGACTACTCGCGTATACGGAGTATTTT
>TRBV5-1|few|TRBJ2-7|TRBD2
CASSLLTSGIKLEQYF
TGCGCCAGCAGCTTGTTAACTAGCGGGATAAAGCTCGAGCAGTACTTC
>TRBV20-1|many|TRBJ1-1|-
CSARDQVTEAFF
TGCAGTGCTAGAGATCAAGTCACTGAAGCTTTCTTT
>TRBV7-9|-|TRBJ2-6|TRBD2
CASTPGGGANVLTF
TGTGCCAGCACCCCGGGGGGGGGGGCCAACGTCCTGACTTTC
>TRBV2|-|TRBJ2-1|TRBD2
CASSDRGAGGNNEQFF
TGTGCCAGCAGCGATCGGGGGGCGGGAGGGAACAATGAGCAGTTCTTC
>TRBV12-3/TRBV12-4|-|TRBJ1-5|-
CASGDSNQHQHF
TGTGCTTCCGGAGATAGCAATCAGCACCAGCATTTT
>TRBV29-1|many|TRBJ1-2|-
CSVELDRGDGYTF
TGCAGCGTTGAATTAGATAGGGGCGATGGCTACACCTTC
>TRBV28|-|TRBJ2-3|TRBD1
CASSPLGQGTLGTDTQYF
TGTGCCAGCAGCCCGCTAGGACAGGGGACACTAGGAACAGATACGCAGTATTTT
>TRBV19|-|TRBJ2-7|TRBD2
CASRSSGRAPYEQYF
TGTGCCAGTAGAAGTAGCGGGAGGGCCCCCTACGAGCAGTACTTC
>TRBV7-2|-|TRBJ1-3|-
CASSLGSGTSGNTIYF
TGTGCCAGCAGCTTAGGGAGTGGGACCTCTGGAAACACCATATATTTT
>TRBV12-3/TRBV12-4|few|TRBJ1-1|-
CASIQTGRTEAFF
TGTGCCAGCATCCAAACAGGGCGCACTGAAGCTTTCTTT
>TRBV5-1|-|TRBJ2-1|-
CASSTARDTAHNEQFF
TGCGCCAGCAGCACAGCGCGGGATACGGCACACAATGAGCAGTTCTTC
>TRBV19|-|TRBJ1-1|-
CASSSGTENTEAFF
TGTGCCAGTAGTAGCGGGACCGAGAACACTGAAGCTTTCTTT
>TRBV27|-|TRBJ1-1|-
CASAPRMKEAEAFF
TGTGCCAGCGCGCCCAGGATGAAGGAAGCTGAAGCTTTCTTT
>TRBV2|-|TRBJ2-1|TRBD2
CASSLRTSGRAGSEQFF
TGTGCCAGCAGCCTTAGGACTAGCGGGAGGGCCGGGAGTGAGCAGTTCTTC
>TRBV10-3|few|TRBJ2-1|TRBD2
CAISVEGGPHEQFF
TGTGCCATCAGTGTTGAGGGAGGGCCTCATGAGCAGTTCTTC
>TRBV18|many|TRBJ2-1|TRBD1
CASSPTGTGLYNEQFF
TGTGCCAGCTCACCGACCGGGACAGGACTGTACAATGAGCAGTTCTTC
>TRBV10-2|-|TRBJ1-3|-
CASADTLANTIYF
TGCGCCAGCGCTGACACCCTTGCAAACACCATATATTTT
>TRBV3-1|-|TRBJ2-5|-
CASSQEAMDRLGPETQYF
TGTGCCAGCAGCCAGGAAGCGATGGACAGACTTGGACCCGAGACCCAGTACTTC
>TRBV7-6|many|TRBJ1-5|-
CASSLSINQPQHF
TGTGCCAGCAGCCTAAGTATAAATCAGCCCCAGCATTTT